This entry describes one T cell receptor beta chain. Its specificity is not known. The data were taken from a study of T cell responses to AZD1222 COVID-19 vaccine. Study in general: Researchers grouped second doses given at about 4 or about 12 weeks into one pool. Broader study findings: The donor cohort was predominantly white British with a female majority, and clonal diversity may have been underestimated.

This CDR3 is built from 10 residues. Trimming left V 6 bases short and J 2 bases short, with 4 bases between. CDR1 is DFQATT, CDR2 SNEGSKA, per germline (reference sequence). Sequenced by immunoSEQ multiplex PCR; TCRdb stores in-frame clones only, minus some. The table shows approximately 100,000 clones, with around 94% occurring only once. The receptor's source is an adult in good health. Sequences were derived from peripheral blood, sampled on day 0 of AZD1222 vaccination. The chain carries TRBV20-1 and TRBJ2-5; D is uncertain. CDR3 residues: CSALQETQYF. DNA for the CDR3: TGCAGTGCCCTGCAAGAGACCCAGTACTTC.